This T cell receptor (beta chain) is drawn from a study of cytomegalovirus exposure and HLA in healthy donors. Study overall: In an early release, HLA-typed donors contributed tens of millions of unique TCR sequences.

This CDR3 region has 14 residues. Trimming removed 1 base from V and 0 bases from J, with 4 bases in between. Germline V gene sequence: CDR1 SGHRS, CDR2 YFSETQ. About this clone: Antigen: not known.

PCR primers comprised 60 Vbeta and 13 Jbeta primers. The protocol was immunoSEQ multiplex PCR, while the TCRdb copy is restricted to in-frame clones and leaves out a portion. This table holds 150,000 or so clones, over 65% found once. Study findings and constraints: In terms of immune exposure information, only CMV serostatus was available. Among TCR beta chains, those listed as cytomegalovirus-associated numbered about 160. Versus the approximately 700-donor mean, an Asian-associated ancestry cluster reportedly showed fewer N-insertions in a later analysis.

Sample: PBMCs. The sequence derives from a man aged 35 to 55 in good health and CMV-seropositive. The rearrangement joins TRBV5-1 to TRBJ1-4; D unresolved. This CDR3 reads CASSLTATNEKLFF. The CDR3 coding sequence is TGCGCCAGCAGCTTGACGGCAACTAATGAAAAACTGTTTTTT.